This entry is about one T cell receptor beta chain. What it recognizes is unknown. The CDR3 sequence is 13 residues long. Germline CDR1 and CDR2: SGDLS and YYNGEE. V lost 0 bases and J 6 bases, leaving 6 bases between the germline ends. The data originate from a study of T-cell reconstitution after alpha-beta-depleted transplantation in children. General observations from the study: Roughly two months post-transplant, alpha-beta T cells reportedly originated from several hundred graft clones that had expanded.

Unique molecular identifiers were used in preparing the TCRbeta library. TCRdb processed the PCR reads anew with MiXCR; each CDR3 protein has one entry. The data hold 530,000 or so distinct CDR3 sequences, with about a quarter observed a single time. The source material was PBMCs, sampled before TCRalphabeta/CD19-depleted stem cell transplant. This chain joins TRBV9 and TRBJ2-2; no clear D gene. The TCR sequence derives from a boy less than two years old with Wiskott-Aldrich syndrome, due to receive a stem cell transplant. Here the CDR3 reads CASSVGPAGELFF. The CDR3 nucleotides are TGTGCCAGCAGCGTAGGCCCTGCCGGGGAGCTGTTTTTT.